The 30 T cell receptor beta chains in this list originate from one sample, sequenced in a study of tumor-infiltrating lymphocytes in primary liver carcinoma (dated by TCRdb to 2017 to 2019). Sequencing was carried out with an Illumina HiSeq 2500. Starting from approximately 0.5 ug total RNA, TCRbeta-specific cDNA was produced by reverse transcription with a constant-region primer and ProtoScript II reverse transcriptase. TCRbeta libraries were built with three nested multiplex PCR rounds, a slightly modified ARM-PCR procedure. Multiplex TRBV1-TRBV30 forward primers and a Cbeta reverse primer were used in the first two PCR rounds, each of which was run for approximately 10 cycles. TCRdb passed the public sequencing reads through fastp at Q25 and MiXCR, retaining productive beta sequences. Identical CDR3 protein sequences are pooled into one entry, listed with their most common genes and DNA. In this sample the table shows roughly 100,000 distinct CDR3 sequences, approximately 70% of which occur a single time. The ten largest make up 10% to 15% of the sample.

Total RNA and DNA were co-extracted without cell sorting from approximately 20-30 mg of bulk tissue using the AllPrep DNA/RNA mini kit. Sequences were obtained from liver tumor tissue from sampling region 2. Read against the paper, the sample's cell subset or site label means: tumor region T2, inferior pole. These receptors were taken from a woman between 55 and 75 years old with primary liver carcinoma and hepatitis B virus infection.

About this clonotype itself: The junction shows a germline mismatch at one end, possibly a read error. The gene calls are TRBV29-1 and TRBJ2-2, with TRBD2 as a possible D gene (6 bases). The CDR3 runs to 14 residues. The germline V gene encodes CDR1 SQVTM and CDR2 ANQGSEA. In DNA, the CDR3 is TGCAGCGCGGCGGAGCGGGCGAGCACCAGGGAGCTGTTTTTT. Protein: CSAAERASTRELFF.

This clonotype was observed at least ten times. The chain uses TRBV5-1 and TRBJ2-1, with 13 positions matching TRBD2. The V gene's germline CDR1 is SGHRS and CDR2 YFSETQ. The V and J ends lost 4 bases and 9 bases, in that order; junction bases with no gene match: 7. The CDR3 loop spans 15 amino acids. DNA of the CDR3: TGCGCCAGCAGCCCCGGGACTAGCGGGACCGGTGAGCAGTTCTTC. Protein product: CASSPGTSGTGEQFF.

This clonotype was counted at least ten times. The chain joins TRBV28 to TRBJ2-7; D perhaps matches TRBD2 (5 bases). Germline V CDR1 and CDR2: MDHEN, SYDVKM. The germline V and J ends were trimmed by 6 bases and 6 bases, with 18 bases remaining between them. This CDR3 region has 14 residues. The CDR3 nucleotides read TGTGCCAGCAGGCCCCCTCCAGATAGCGCCGAGCAGTACTTC. It codes for CASRPPPDSAEQYF.

Concerning this clonotype itself: A much larger clonotype is one base distant, so this may be a read error. This chain joins TRBV5-1 and TRBJ1-4; TRBD1 aligns across 7 bases. The CDR3 is made up of 14 amino acids. Germline V CDR1 and CDR2: SGHRS, YFSETQ. CDR3 sequence (DNA): TGCACCAGCAGCTTGGACAGGTTAAATGAAAAACTGTTTTTT. Its protein product is CTSSLDRLNEKLFF.

J is TRBJ2-7 and V is TRBV6-1; TRBD2 might be the D (6 bases). The germline gives CDR1 MNHNS, CDR2 SASEGT. V lost 2 bases, J lost 2 bases, and 13 bases lay in between. The CDR3 is 15 amino acids. The CDR3 here is CASSELGRGTYEQYF. CDR3 DNA: TGTGCCAGCAGTGAATTGGGGCGGGGAACCTACGAGCAGTACTTC.

This rearrangement joins TRBV20-1 to TRBJ2-5, with D perhaps TRBD1 or TRBD2 (6 bases each). V was pared by 2 bases and J by 0 bases, with 13 bases between. CDR3 length equals 15 residues. Germline V gives CDR1 DFQATT, CDR2 SNEGSKA (reference sequence). In DNA form, the CDR3 reads TGCAGTGCTAGATCCTTAGGGGGGTACCAAGAGACCCAGTACTTC. Encoded protein: CSARSLGGYQETQYF.

This clonotype was found many times. The chain has TRBV9 and TRBJ1-6; D gene uncertain. Germline-derived CDR1 and CDR2 are SGDLS and YYNGEE. Trimming left V 3 bases short and J 7 bases short, with 11 bases between. The CDR3 is 14 amino acids. The CDR3 DNA reads as TGTGCCAGCAGCGCTGGCGAAGGGAATTCACCCCTCCACTTT. Amino acids: CASSAGEGNSPLHF. The complete variable domain, with remaining parts taken from reference TRBV9 and TRBJ1-6, reads DSGVTQTPKHLITATGQRVTLRCSPRSGDLSVYWYQQSLDQGLQFLIQYYNGEERAKGNILERFSAQQFPDLHSELNLSSLELGDSALYFCASSAGEGNSPLHFGNGTRLTVT.

The rearrangement uses TRBV29-1 and TRBJ1-2, with D hard to call. The length of the CDR3 is 13 residues. Looked up from germline, CDR1 is SQVTM and CDR2 is ANQGSEA. Trimming cost V 4 bases and J 10 bases, with 19 bases left between them. Here the CDR3 reads CSVAQVAEDDYTF. The CDR3 bases are TGCAGCGTTGCGCAGGTGGCAGAGGATGACTACACCTTC.

This clonotype was picked up many times. V usage is TRBV7-8 and J usage is TRBJ2-5; 10 bases align to TRBD2. The germline gives CDR1 SGHVS, CDR2 FQNEAQ. The trim removed 5 bases at V and 3 bases at J, leaving 24 bases unmatched. The CDR3 consists of 21 residues. CDR3 protein: CASSPRRTLAGARNTKETQYF. In DNA, the CDR3 is TGTGCCAGCAGCCCCCGCCGGACTCTAGCGGGAGCGAGGAATACAAAAGAGACCCAGTACTTC.

In regard to this clonotype: Compared with germline, one end of the junction differs, possibly owing to a read error. This chain connects TRBV12-3 or TRBV12-4 to TRBJ1-1; TRBD1 matches at 9 bases. This CDR3 is built from 15 residues. The CDR3 region has the DNA TGTGCCAGCAGTTTCATGACAGGGGGGAACACTGAAACTTTCTTT. Translated, it gives CASSFMTGGNTETFF.

This clonotype was counted only a few times. A much larger clone sits a single nucleotide away, making a read error possible. J is TRBJ1-5 and V is TRBV6-2 or TRBV6-3; D is unresolved. Per the germline V gene, CDR1 is MNHEY and CDR2 is SVGEGT. CDR3 length: 14 residues. The CDR3 protein is CAISFTNSNQPQHF. The CDR3 coding sequence is TGTGCCATCAGTTTCACAAATAGCAATCAGCCCCAGCATTTT.

Of note for this clonotype: Since no conserved phenylalanine or tryptophan closes the CDR3, a read error is the likely cause. It is unclear where the CDR3 begins or ends on the DNA, so no DNA is shown, and the CDR3 is as TCRdb lists it. This chain links TRBV10-3 with TRBJ1-2. The CDR3 contains 13 residues when both ends are counted. CDR1 is ENHRY, CDR2 SYGVKD, per germline. The CDR3: CAISEGQEDGYTL.

Comment on this clonotype: A read error is likely, as this CDR3 ends without the conserved phenylalanine or tryptophan. This chain links TRBV5-1 with TRBJ2-7, with 10 positions matching TRBD2. The CDR3 runs 18 residues. With 6 bases clipped from V and 1 base from J, the junction kept 16 bases outside the gene matches. The V gene's germline CDR1 is SGHRS and CDR2 YFSETQ. CDR3 sequence reads: CASTSGLALPVGSYEQYL. In DNA form, the CDR3 reads TGCGCCAGCACATCGGGACTAGCGCTACCAGTGGGGTCCTACGAGCAGTACTTA.

The rearrangement uses TRBV30 and TRBJ1-2, with a weak D call TRBD1 (5 bases). Per the germline V gene, CDR1 is GTSNPN and CDR2 is SVGIG (reference sequence). V dropped 3 bases and J dropped 12 bases, with 26 bases sitting between them. This CDR3 has 15 amino acids. DNA of the CDR3: TGTGCCTGGAGGGGGCCCCGTAGAGGGACCTATAGCCACACCTTC. It codes for CAWRGPRRGTYSHTF.

To note about this clonotype: It may be a read error: a sequence one base away is much more abundant. This sequence joins TRBV13 and TRBJ2-3; D might be TRBD1 (6 bases). The CDR3 totals 15 residues. Per germline, CDR1 PRHDT and CDR2 FYEKMQ (reference sequence). The chain's CDR3 is CASSSPRGMSDTRYF. For the CDR3, the DNA is TGTGCCAGCAGCTCCCCTAGGGGGATGTCTGATACGCGGTATTTT.

This clonotype was recorded a few times. The chain has TRBV5-1 and TRBJ2-3; 14 bases are shared with TRBD2. CDR1 and CDR2 from the germline V gene are SGHRS and YFSETQ. This CDR3 comprises 17 residues. The J segment lost 2 bases and the V segment lost 4 bases, leaving 6 bases of the junction unmatched. As DNA, the CDR3 is TGCGCCAGCAGCCTAGGACTAGCGGGAGGCGACACAGATACGCAGTATTTT. This sequence encodes CASSLGLAGGDTDTQYF.

This clonotype was detected only a few times. The junction does not match germline at one end; this may be a read error. The V gene is TRBV6-1, the J gene TRBJ2-2; D assignment may be TRBD1 or TRBD2 (5 bases each). Germline loops: CDR1 MNHNS, CDR2 SASEGT. The CDR3 contains 15 residues. As DNA, the CDR3 is TGTGCCAGCAGTCTACGCAGGGTGGACACCGGGGAGCTGCTTTTT. Translated, it gives CASSLRRVDTGELLF.

This chain links TRBV20-1 with TRBJ2-7, with 9 bases that match TRBD1. CDR3 length equals 14 residues. V dropped 4 bases and J dropped 5; count of bases not matched to a gene: 9. Per germline, CDR1 DFQATT and CDR2 SNEGSKA (reference sequence). The CDR3 sequence is CSAIPGQGGHEQYF. The CDR3 DNA reads as TGCAGTGCTATTCCGGGACAGGGAGGCCACGAGCAGTACTTC.

Comments on this clonotype: The junction does not match germline at one end; this may be a read error. CDR3 in amino acids: CASILYPPWSSGRGRFF. The CDR3 bases are TGTGCCAGCATCTTGTACCCCCCTTGGAGCAGCGGGAGAGGGCGGTTCTTC. The V gene is TRBV5-6, the J gene TRBJ2-1; 8 nucleotides align to TRBD2. Germline V CDR1 and CDR2: SGHDT, YYEEEE. The CDR3 sequence is 17 residues long.

The chain combines TRBV11-2 with TRBJ2-2; D is undetermined. Trimming removed 5 bases from V and 5 bases from J, with 15 bases in between. The germline CDR1 and CDR2 sequences are SGHAT and FQNNGV. The CDR3 totals 15 residues. The CDR3 is CASSPQQVPTGELFF. Written as DNA, the CDR3 is TGTGCCAGCAGCCCTCAACAAGTACCGACCGGGGAGCTGTTTTTT.

The V call is TRBV20-1, the J call TRBJ2-7, with D possibly TRBD1 on 6 matching bases. Trimming removed 3 bases from V and 12 bases from J, with 21 bases in between. Germline lookup yields CDR1 DFQATT and CDR2 SNEGSKA (reference sequence). The CDR3 extends over 13 amino acids. CDR3 sequence: CSASRPEQGNTYF. The CDR3, as DNA: TGCAGTGCTAGTCGTCCTGAACAGGGAAACACGTACTTC.

This clonotype was counted only a few times. The chain combines TRBV6-1 with TRBJ2-7; no firm D call. Trimming shortened V by 9 bases and J by 0 bases, and 12 bases separated the two germline ends. The CDR3 contains 13 residues. Germline V gene lookup returns CDR1 MNHNS and CDR2 SASEGT. The CDR3 loop is CASCIRGSYEQYF. In DNA, the CDR3 is TGTGCCAGTTGTATCAGAGGCTCCTACGAGCAGTACTTC.

A note on this clonotype: No conserved phenylalanine or tryptophan ends this CDR3, so it is likely a read error. The CDR3 sequence is CASGTGTGVTNEKLFY. The DNA for the CDR3 is TGTGCTAGTGGAACCGGGACAGGGGTAACTAATGAAAAACTGTTTTAT. The chain carries TRBV5-5 and TRBJ1-4, with 10 bases that match TRBD1. Germline values: CDR1 SGHKS, CDR2 YYEKEE (reference sequence). There are 16 residues in the CDR3.

Comment on this clonotype: A read error is possible here, since a much larger clone lies one base away. The V and J genes are TRBV7-8 and TRBJ2-7, with TRBD1 matching over 7 bases. The CDR3 is made up of 14 amino acids. Germline V CDR1 and CDR2: SGHVS, FQNEAQ. The CDR3 coding sequence is TGTGCCAACAGCTTAGAGGGGGCCCACTACGAGCAGTACTTC. Its protein product is CANSLEGAHYEQYF.

As to this clonotype: A read error may produce the germline difference seen at one junction end. The chain has TRBV4-2 and TRBJ1-1; D is uncertain. The CDR3 length is 16 residues. Per the germline V gene, CDR1 is LGHNA and CDR2 is YNFKEQ. For the CDR3, the DNA is TGTGACAGCAGCCAAGAAGGTGGTGTAGTAGTAACTGAAGCTTTCTTT. This encodes CDSSQEGGVVVTEAFF.

A few counts support this clonotype. An end of the junction differs from the germline gene, which may be a read error. The rearrangement joins TRBV28 to TRBJ1-5; 7 bases line up with TRBD1. The CDR3 has 14 amino acids. CDR1 MDHEN and CDR2 SYDVKM come from the germline V gene. CDR3 in amino acids: CAGSPLAGGQPQHF. CDR3 DNA sequence: TGTGCCGGCAGTCCTCTGGCAGGGGGACAGCCCCAGCATTTT.

This clonotype was detected only once. The conserved final phenylalanine or tryptophan is absent from the CDR3, which likely points to a read error. This chain connects TRBV7-9 to TRBJ2-5, with a weak D call TRBD1 (5 bases). Trimming removed 2 bases from V and 4 bases from J, with 11 bases in between. Looked up from germline, CDR1 is SEHNR and CDR2 is FQNEAQ (reference sequence). This CDR3 is 14 amino acids long. CDR3: CASSLTTVRETQYS. CDR3 bases: TGTGCCAGCAGCTTAACGACAGTTCGAGAGACCCAGTACTCC.

About this clonotype itself: A read error is likely, as this CDR3 ends without the conserved phenylalanine or tryptophan. V and J are TRBV11-2 and TRBJ2-1; TRBD2 aligns across 11 bases. Losses at the gene ends were 2 bases for V and 3 bases for J; bases not matched to a gene: 6. The V gene's germline CDR1 is SGHAT and CDR2 FQNNGV. The CDR3 is 17 residues long. The CDR3 coding sequence is TGTGCCAGCAGCTTAACAGCCGGGACTAGCGGCTACAATGAGCAGTTCCTC. Translation gives CASSLTAGTSGYNEQFL.

This clonotype was counted many times. The genes are TRBV5-1 and TRBJ2-2; TRBD1 or TRBD2 may be the D gene (5 bases each). The germline V and J ends were trimmed by 3 bases and 0 bases, with 12 bases remaining between them. Germline V CDR1 and CDR2: SGHRS, YFSETQ. This CDR3 has 16 amino acids. The CDR3 DNA is TGCGCCAGCAGCTGGTGGGACCGTGCGAACACCGGGGAGCTGTTTTTT. This gives the protein CASSWWDRANTGELFF.

As regards this clonotype: One end of the junction is discordant with germline, which a read error may explain. This chain uses TRBV11-2 with TRBJ2-3; 9 bases map to TRBD2. This CDR3 region has 18 residues. Germline values: CDR1 SGHAT, CDR2 FQNNGV. The CDR3: CGSSLTGLAGGPTDTQYF. DNA of the CDR3: TGTGGCAGCAGCTTAACGGGACTAGCAGGAGGGCCGACAGACACGCAGTATTTT.